The 7 T cell receptor beta chains reported below all come from one sample, sequenced in a study of blood T cell repertoires in COVID-19. The repertoire was sequenced with immunoSEQ multiplex PCR; TCRdb's copy has only in-frame clones and lacks some. The table lists roughly 250,000 clones, approximately 84% of them singletons. The material sequenced was peripheral blood. These receptors all come from a human donor in a cohort sampled during active COVID-19.

This chain joins TRBV6-5 and TRBJ1-1; tentatively, D is TRBD1 (6 bases). Per the germline V gene, CDR1 is MNHEY and CDR2 is SVGAGI. The CDR3 runs 14 residues. V was shortened by 2 bases and J by 4 bases, with 11 bases between the two germline ends. The CDR3 is CASSYVQGGTEAFF. CDR3 DNA sequence: TGTGCCAGCAGTTACGTACAGGGCGGCACTGAAGCTTTCTTT.

V usage is TRBV10-3 and J usage is TRBJ1-1, with D hard to call. Trimming took off 6 bases at V and 4 bases at J, with 6 bases between the two ends. CDR3 size: 11 residues. In germline, CDR1 is ENHRY, CDR2 SYGVKD. The DNA of the CDR3 is TGTGCCATCAGGGGCCTCACTGAAGCTTTCTTT. It yields the protein CAIRGLTEAFF.

V and J are TRBV7-8 and TRBJ2-1; 8 nucleotides agree with TRBD2. Germline loops: CDR1 SGHVS, CDR2 FQNEAQ. The CDR3 is 14 amino acids. V dropped 2 bases and J dropped 9; count of bases not matched to a gene: 6. The CDR3 DNA sequence: TGTGCCAGCAGCTTACTTAGGAGCGGGGGTGAGCAGTTCTTC. Amino acid sequence: CASSLLRSGGEQFF.

The chain has TRBV29-1 and TRBJ2-7; 7 bases line up with TRBD2. The CDR3 consists of 12 residues. The trim removed 6 bases at V and 3 bases at J, leaving 5 bases unmatched. Germline CDR1 is SQVTM and CDR2 is ANQGSEA. The CDR3 protein is CSVAGVRYEQYF. The CDR3 DNA sequence: TGCAGCGTGGCGGGAGTACGCTACGAGCAGTACTTC.

This clone has just a few counts. The J gene is TRBJ1-5, the V gene TRBV2; 8 nucleotides match TRBD1. This CDR3 spans 15 amino acids. Trimming took 8 bases from V and 0 from J; bases not matched to a gene: 6. Germline V gives CDR1 SNHLY, CDR2 FYNNEI. The CDR3 sequence is CASSRDRHSNQPQHF. CDR3 in DNA: TGTGCCAGCTCCCGGGACAGGCATAGCAATCAGCCCCAGCATTTT.

This chain connects TRBV5-1 to TRBJ2-2; D is unclear. V gave up 4 bases and J gave up 0 bases, with 4 bases separating them. This CDR3 has 13 amino acids. Germline CDR1 and CDR2: SGHRS and YFSETQ. In nucleotides, the CDR3 is TGCGCCAGCAGCCCTTCGAACACCGGGGAGCTGTTTTTT. This codes for CASSPSNTGELFF. The full variable domain, in which reference TRBV5-1 and TRBJ2-2 provide the parts outside the CDR3, is KAGVTQTPRYLIKTRGQQVTLSCSPISGHRSVSWYQQTPGQGLQFLFEYFSETQRNKGNFPGRFSGRQFSNSRSEMNVSTLELGDSALYLCASSPSNTGELFFGEGSRLTVL.

This clone was counted only a few times. V and J are TRBV6-5 and TRBJ1-5, with TRBD1 matching 8 bases. V lost 5 bases and J lost 8; bases outside the gene matches: 8. This CDR3 spans 14 amino acids. Germline CDR1 MNHEY, CDR2 SVGAGI. The chain's CDR3 is CASSTSGGVKPQHF. CDR3 nucleotide sequence: TGTGCCAGCAGTACTTCAGGGGGCGTAAAGCCCCAGCATTTT.